This TCR beta chain was captured by sequencing in a study of T cells in Graves' hyperthyroidism and ophthalmopathy. The overall study: Specimen type is peripheral blood, collected at initial diagnosis prior to any treatment.

The germline V gene encodes CDR1 ENHRY and CDR2 SYGVKD. CDR3 size: 12 residues. The germline V and J ends were trimmed by 3 bases and 8 bases, with 7 bases remaining between them. From RNA transcripts, TCR beta CDR3 regions were amplified. When the TCR CDR3 underwent first-round RT-PCR, the HTBI primer set was used. TCRdb called the multiplex PCR reads again in MiXCR, with one record for every CDR3 protein. The sample yields 700,000 to 950,000 distinct CDR3 sequences, 30% to 40% seen once. Material: blood. This receptor was taken from a woman in her forties with Graves' hyperthyroidism. The V call is TRBV10-3, the J call TRBJ2-2, with TRBD1 as a possible D gene (5 bases). CDR3 sequence: CAISDREGELFF. CDR3 sequence (DNA): TGTGCCATCAGTGACAGGGAAGGGGAGCTGTTTTTT.